Reported below is one T cell receptor beta chain. Its cognate antigen is unknown. This CDR3 is 18 amino acids long. Per germline, CDR1 SNHLY and CDR2 FYNNEI. V dropped 2 bases and J dropped 4; count of bases not matched to a gene: 8. Via MiXCR, TCRdb re-called the 5' RACE reads, giving one row per CDR3 protein. The sample holds about 810,000 distinct CDR3 sequences, over 9% seen once. The sample is drawn from a study of identical twins. Study conclusions and caveats: Within twin pairs, the out-of-frame alpha sequences they shared showed excess low generation probability.

Donors uniformly comprised healthy Caucasians. The same specimen was also included in a second study, on yellow fever vaccine responses in identical twins. That report notes: Twins' vaccine T cell response reportedly gave the appearance of partial convergence and partial personalization.

The rearrangement uses TRBV2 and TRBJ2-3, with 14 bases identical to TRBD2. Source material: PBMCs. The TCR was taken from a woman aged 18-30 years in good health. CDR3 region: CASSEPSGTSGSADTQYF. Here the CDR3 DNA reads TGTGCCAGCAGTGAACCCTCCGGGACTAGCGGGAGTGCAGATACGCAGTATTTT. Variable domain in full (rest from reference TRBV2 and TRBJ2-3): EPEVTQTPSHQVTQMGQEVILRCVPISNHLYFYWYRQILGQKVEFLVSFYNNEISEKSEIFDDQFSVERPDGSNFTLKIRSTKLEDSAMYFCASSEPSGTSGSADTQYFGPGTRLTVL.